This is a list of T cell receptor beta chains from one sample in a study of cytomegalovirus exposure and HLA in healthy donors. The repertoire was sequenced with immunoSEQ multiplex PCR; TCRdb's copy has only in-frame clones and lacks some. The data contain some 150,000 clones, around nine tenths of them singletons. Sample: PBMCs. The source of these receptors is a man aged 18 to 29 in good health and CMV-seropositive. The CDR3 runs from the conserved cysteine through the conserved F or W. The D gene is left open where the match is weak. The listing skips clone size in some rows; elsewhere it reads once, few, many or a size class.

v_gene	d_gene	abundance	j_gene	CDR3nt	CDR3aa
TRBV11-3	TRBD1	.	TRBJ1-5	TGTGCCAGCAGCTTAGGGGACAGGAATCAGCCCCAGCATTTT	CASSLGDRNQPQHF
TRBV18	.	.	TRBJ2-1	TGTGCCAGCTCACCACTCTTCCAGGGCGATGTGAATGAGCAGTTCTTC	CASSPLFQGDVNEQFF
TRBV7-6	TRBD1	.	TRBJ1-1	TGTGCCAGCAGTTCTGACAGGGGGAACACTGAAGCTTTCTTT	CASSSDRGNTEAFF
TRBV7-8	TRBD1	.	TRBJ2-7	TGTGCCAGCAGCCAAACAGGGGTTCCGATCTCCTACGAGCAGTACTTC	CASSQTGVPISYEQYF
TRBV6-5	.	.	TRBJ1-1	TGTGCCAGCAGTTATGGACAGGAAGCTTTCTTT	CASSYGQEAFF
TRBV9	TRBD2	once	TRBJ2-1	TGTGCCAGCAGCGTAGGGGGGGGGACTAGCGATGAGCAGTTCTTC	CASSVGGGTSDEQFF
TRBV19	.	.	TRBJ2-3	TGTGCCACCCGGGGAAGAAGCACAGATACGCAGTATTTT	CATRGRSTDTQYF
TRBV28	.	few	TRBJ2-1	TGTGCCAGCAGTCCCCCGGGGAACTCCTACAATGAGCAGTTCTTC	CASSPPGNSYNEQFF
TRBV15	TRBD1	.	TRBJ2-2	TGTGCCACCAGCAGAGACAGGGGGCGGACCGGGGAGCTGTTTTTT	CATSRDRGRTGELFF
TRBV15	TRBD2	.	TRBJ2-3	TGTGCCACCAGCAGACAGAGCGGGGTTCGCACAGATACGCAGTATTTT	CATSRQSGVRTDTQYF
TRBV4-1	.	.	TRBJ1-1	TGCGCCAGCAGCCAAGTTTTAATGGGTAGACAAAATTTAAAGATGAACACTGAAGCTTTCTTT	CASSQVLMGRQNLKMNTEAFF
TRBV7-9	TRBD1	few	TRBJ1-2	TGTGCCAGCAGCTCCGGTACCGAAGAGGGGGCCTATGGCTACACCTTC	CASSSGTEEGAYGYTF
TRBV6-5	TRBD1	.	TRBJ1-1	TGTGCCAGCAGTTCACCTTCCCGACAGGGGAACACTGAAGCTTTCTTT	CASSSPSRQGNTEAFF
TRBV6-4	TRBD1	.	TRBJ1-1	TGTGCCAGCAGTCCTACAGGGGGCGTCGGGATGAACACTGAAGCTTTCTTT	CASSPTGGVGMNTEAFF
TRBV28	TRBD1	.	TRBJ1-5	TGTGCCAGCAGTAGTCCCCCGGGACAGGGGCCCCAGCATTTT	CASSSPPGQGPQHF
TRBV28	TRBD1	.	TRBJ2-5	TGTGCCAGCAGGACGACAGGGTTGGAGACCCAGTACTTC	CASRTTGLETQYF
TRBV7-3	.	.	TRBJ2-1	TGTGCCAGCAGCCTCTTTGGCGGGGCGCAAATTGAGCAGTTCTTC	CASSLFGGAQIEQFF
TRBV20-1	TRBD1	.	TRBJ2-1	TGCAGTGCTAGCCCAGGGGGTGAGCAGTTCTTC	CSASPGGEQFF
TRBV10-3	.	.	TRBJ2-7	TGTGCCATCAGTGAGATCTCCCCCCGGGGTGTAACGGAATTCTACGAGCAGTACTTC	CAISEISPRGVTEFYEQYF
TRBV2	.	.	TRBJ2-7	TGTGCCAGCAGAGGGGACACCTACGAGCAGTACTTC	CASRGDTYEQYF
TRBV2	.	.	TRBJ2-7	TGTGCCAGCAGTGGTCACTACGAGCAGTACTTC	CASSGHYEQYF
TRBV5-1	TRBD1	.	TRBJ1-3	TGCGCCAGCAGCTTAGGGACAGTATACTTCTCTGGAAACACCATATATTTT	CASSLGTVYFSGNTIYF
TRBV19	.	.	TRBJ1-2	TGTGCCAGTTTAGCCGTTTCGAGGCGTCGTGGCTACACCTTC	CASLAVSRRRGYTF
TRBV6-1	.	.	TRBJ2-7	TGTGCCAGTCTTTGGGGCGGAGTCCTCTACGAGCAGTACTTC	CASLWGGVLYEQYF
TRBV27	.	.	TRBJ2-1	TGTGCCAGCAGTTTTGGTGGAGGGCTTAACAATGAGCAGTTCTTC	CASSFGGGLNNEQFF
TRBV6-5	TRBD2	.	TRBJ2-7	TGTGCCAGCAGTTACTCGTTAGCGGGAGAGCAGTACTTC	CASSYSLAGEQYF
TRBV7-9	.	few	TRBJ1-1	TGTGCCAGCAGCCCATCGACGGGCACTGAAGCTTTCTTT	CASSPSTGTEAFF
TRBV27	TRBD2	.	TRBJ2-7	TGTGCCAGCAGTTTGGTAGCGGGAGTAAACGAGCAGTACTTC	CASSLVAGVNEQYF
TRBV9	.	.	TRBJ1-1	TGTGCCAGCAGCGTAGCCGGCACTGAAGCTTTCTTT	CASSVAGTEAFF
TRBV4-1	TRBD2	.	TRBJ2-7	TGCGCCAGCAGCCAGGGACTAGCGGGAGTCGAGCAGTACTTC	CASSQGLAGVEQYF
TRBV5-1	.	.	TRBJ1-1	TGCGCCAGCAGCTTGGACCCCATGCGAGCTGAAGCTTTCTTT	CASSLDPMRAEAFF
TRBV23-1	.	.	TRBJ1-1	TGCGCCAGCAGTCAACCACCCCGGCAGGTCCGTCCGTGGGCTTTCTTT	CASSQPPRQVRPWAFF
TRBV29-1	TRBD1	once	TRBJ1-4	TGCAGCGTTGGCCAGGGGGTCGAAGGAAAACTGTTTTTT	CSVGQGVEGKLFF
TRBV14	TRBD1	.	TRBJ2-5	TGTGCCAGCAGCCCACCTGGGCAGGGGGTGTTTGGAGAGACCCAGTACTTC	CASSPPGQGVFGETQYF
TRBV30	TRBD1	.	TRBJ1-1	TGTGCCTGGAGTGCGTCCAGGGGGGCAGCTTTCTTT	CAWSASRGAAFF
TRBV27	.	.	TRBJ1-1	TGTGCCAGCAGACAAGAACTGAACACTGAAGCTTTCTTT	CASRQELNTEAFF
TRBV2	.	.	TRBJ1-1	TGTGCCAGCAGTGTGGGGTTGGGGGCCTGGACTGAAGCTTTCTTT	CASSVGLGAWTEAFF
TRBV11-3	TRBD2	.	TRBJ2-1	TGTGCCAGCAGCTCTCCGGGACTAGGACTCCTTGAGCAGTTCTTC	CASSSPGLGLLEQFF
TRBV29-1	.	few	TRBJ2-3	TGCAGCGTTAGAGAACAGACCGATACGCAGTATTTT	CSVREQTDTQYF
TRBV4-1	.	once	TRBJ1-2	TGCGCCAGCAGCCAAAGAGGGCCCGATGGCTACACCTTC	CASSQRGPDGYTF
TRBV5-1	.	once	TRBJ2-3	TGCGCCAGCAGCCGGACCCAGGGAACAGATACGCAGTATTTT	CASSRTQGTDTQYF
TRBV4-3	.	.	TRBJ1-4	TGCGCCAGCAGCCAAGATCGGCGATCCAGGACTAATGAAAAACTGTTTTTT	CASSQDRRSRTNEKLFF